This T cell receptor (beta chain) stems from a study of blood T cell repertoires in COVID-19. In the study overall: Sites across the United States, Italy and Spain contributed samples from acute and convalescent COVID-19. PBMCs, B-cell-depleted T cells, or T cells provided the cDNA or gDNA that made up the material.

J was trimmed by 11 bases and V by 2 bases; bases with no gene match: 4. CDR3 size: 12 residues. The germline V gene encodes CDR1 WNHNN and CDR2 SYGVQD (reference sequence). In the authors' methods: Amplification with reference gene primers provided the estimates of nucleated cell counts. Assay used: immunoSEQ multiplex PCR; TCRdb lists only in-frame clones, some missing. V, J and clone size are those of that table, while D and trimming were read from the DNA. The sample contains tens of thousands of clones, approximately 79% of which appear only once. The receptor comes from a man aged 70 or older with acute or convalescent COVID-19. J is TRBJ1-2 and V is TRBV10-1; 8 nucleotides line up with TRBD1. The sample consisted of peripheral blood. In nucleotides, the CDR3 is TGCGCCAGCAGTGAGGGACAGGGTAAATACACCTTC. Amino acid sequence: CASSEGQGKYTF.